A single sample gave rise to the 18 T cell receptor beta chains below, sequenced in a study of blood T cells in healthy people across ages. The second PCR ran about 6 to 12 cycles with a sample-barcoded 5' primer and J-beta primers. TCRdb reprocessed the 5' RACE reads via MiXCR and lists one record per CDR3 protein. The sample consists of some 890,000 distinct CDR3 sequences, 25% to 35% of them appearing once. The same sample was also used in a study of T cells of mothers and their children.

Sequences were obtained from blood. These receptors came from a woman aged 40 to 50 in good health.

This chain connects TRBV6-1 to TRBJ2-1, with D maybe TRBD1 (6 bases). The CDR3 is made up of 15 amino acids. Trimming took 2 bases from V and 6 from J, leaving 14 bases between them. Germline V CDR1 and CDR2: MNHNS, SASEGT. This chain's CDR3 is CASSETRQVINEQFF. DNA for the CDR3: TGTGCCAGCAGTGAAACCCGACAGGTCATCAATGAGCAGTTCTTC.

The gene calls are TRBV9 and TRBJ2-1; 9 nucleotides line up with TRBD1. The CDR3 consists of 15 residues. The junction had 12 bases not matched to a gene; V was cut back by 4 bases and J by 10 bases. Per the germline V gene, CDR1 is SGDLS and CDR2 is YYNGEE. DNA for the CDR3: TGTGCCAGCAGCCTAACCGGGACAGGGTCTGTGGAGCAGTTCTTC. It encodes CASSLTGTGSVEQFF.

The chain links TRBV9 to TRBJ2-3; 14 bases are shared with TRBD2. Losses at the gene ends were 0 bases for V and 6 bases for J; bases not matched to a gene: 3. The CDR3 length is 16 residues. Per germline, CDR1 SGDLS and CDR2 YYNGEE. CDR3 nucleotide sequence: TGTGCCAGCAGCGTAGCCCGGACTAGCGGGGGGGATACGCAGTATTTT. Amino acids: CASSVARTSGGDTQYF.

This clonotype was counted at least ten times. The chain uses TRBV20-1 and TRBJ2-7, with D tentatively TRBD1 or TRBD2 (5 bases each). The length of the CDR3 is 14 residues. V shed 3 bases and J shed 0 bases, with 12 bases lying between them. The germline gives CDR1 DFQATT, CDR2 SNEGSKA (reference sequence). The chain's CDR3 is CSASDRDVSYEQYF. In DNA form, the CDR3 reads TGCAGTGCTAGTGACCGGGACGTCTCCTACGAGCAGTACTTC.

This clonotype has more than one count but fewer than ten. This chain connects TRBV6-2 or TRBV6-3 to TRBJ2-6; 8 nucleotides line up with TRBD1. The CDR3 is 18 amino acids. J lost 1 base, V lost 6 bases, and 11 bases had no gene match. Germline V lookup: CDR1 MNHEY, CDR2 SVGEGT. The CDR3 nucleotides read TGTGCCAGCAGCTACCAGACAGGGGCCGTGTCTGGGGCCAACGTCCTGACTTTC. Translation gives CASSYQTGAVSGANVLTF.

This clonotype was observed many times. This chain joins TRBV6-5 and TRBJ2-3; the D is unclear. This CDR3 contains 14 residues. The ends were cut back, 6 bases at V and 0 bases at J, with 10 bases in the middle. Looked up from germline, CDR1 is MNHEY and CDR2 is SVGAGI. The CDR3 region has the DNA TGTGCCAGCAGCCCGTACTCTAGCACAGATACGCAGTATTTT. Protein product: CASSPYSSTDTQYF.

This clonotype appeared a few times. The chain uses TRBV20-1 and TRBJ2-1; TRBD1 matches 7 bases. This CDR3 comprises 15 residues. J was trimmed by 0 bases and V by 3 bases; bases with no gene match: 5. CDR1 is DFQATT and CDR2 is SNEGSKA in the germline V gene (reference sequence). The CDR3, as DNA: TGCAGTGCTAGGGGACAGACCAACTCCTACAATGAGCAGTTCTTC. Translation gives CSARGQTNSYNEQFF.

The chain recombines TRBV20-1 with TRBJ2-7; the match to TRBD1 covers 11 bases. With V trimmed by 5 bases and J by 6 bases, 6 bases remained unmatched. The CDR3 totals 13 residues. Germline CDR1 and CDR2: DFQATT and SNEGSKA (reference sequence). In DNA, the CDR3 is TGCAGTGCTCCGTCGGACAGGGGGCGCGAGCAGTACTTC. This gives the protein CSAPSDRGREQYF.

Comment on this clonotype: A much larger clone differs from this one at a single base, so this may be a read error. The rearrangement links TRBV6-1 to TRBJ2-1; 7 bases are a match to TRBD1. The CDR3 loop spans 14 amino acids. In germline, CDR1 is MNHNS, CDR2 SASEGT. J was trimmed by 8 bases and V by 11 bases; bases with no gene match: 15. CDR3 bases: TGTGCCGGCAACCCCTCAACAGGGGTGTATGAGCAGTTCTTC. This translates into CAGNPSTGVYEQFF.

In this sample, this clonotype turned up many times. The chain is built from TRBV2 and TRBJ2-6; D uncertain. The CDR3 is 14 residues long. Germline V CDR1 and CDR2: SNHLY, FYNNEI. V lost 7 bases and J lost 0, with 7 bases in between. The DNA of the CDR3 is TGTGCCAGCATTCAGAACTCTGGGGCCAACGTCCTGACTTTC. Amino acid sequence: CASIQNSGANVLTF.

A note on this clonotype: Mismatch with germline at one junction end may stem from a read error. V is TRBV4-1 and J is TRBJ2-2, with no clear D. Germline CDR1 and CDR2: MGHRA and YSYEKL. CDR3 length: 13 residues. The CDR3 loop is CAGSRRTAGELFF. Here the CDR3 DNA reads TGCGCCGGCAGCCGTAGGACGGCCGGGGAGCTGTTTTTT.

This clonotype occurred a few times. The chain uses TRBV12-3 or TRBV12-4 and TRBJ1-2; no clear D gene. The CDR3 totals 16 residues. V was shortened by 1 base and J by 2 bases, with 14 bases between the two germline ends. CDR3 region: CASSLGRRATNYGYTF. CDR3 DNA: TGTGCCAGCAGTTTAGGGAGGCGGGCCACAAACTATGGCTACACCTTC.

V and J are TRBV18 and TRBJ1-2; D might be TRBD1 (6 bases). This CDR3 contains 14 residues. V lost 3 bases to trimming and J lost 9 bases, with 17 bases between them. CDR1 and CDR2 from the germline V gene are KGHSH and LQKENI. The CDR3 protein is CASSPDLGAGRYTF. The CDR3 nucleotides are TGTGCCAGCTCACCCGACTTGGGGGCGGGACGCTACACCTTC.

In this sample, this clonotype turned up many times. DNA of the CDR3: TGTGCCAGCAGTTTATTCCCGGGACAGGTTTACGAGCAGTACTTC. Its protein product is CASSLFPGQVYEQYF. V is TRBV12-3 or TRBV12-4 and J is TRBJ2-7; the match to TRBD1 covers 8 bases. Unmatched junction bases numbered 7, after V lost 2 bases and J lost 4 bases. This CDR3 comprises 15 residues.

The chain is built from TRBV28 and TRBJ1-6; 7 nucleotides line up with TRBD1. Germline CDR1 is MDHEN and CDR2 is SYDVKM. The V segment lost 10 bases and the J segment 7 bases; nucleotides outside the gene matches: 10. The CDR3 consists of 14 residues. The CDR3 region is CANRPDRDNSPLHF. The CDR3, as DNA: TGTGCCAACAGACCCGACAGGGACAATTCACCCCTCCACTTT.

The rearrangement links TRBV7-6 to TRBJ2-5; weak D call: TRBD1 (6 bases). Germline V CDR1 and CDR2: SGHVS, FNYEAQ. V was shortened by 0 bases and J by 2 bases, with 10 bases between the two germline ends. This CDR3 spans 15 amino acids. The CDR3 bases are TGTGCCAGCAGCTTAGCGGGACAACCTCAAGAGACCCAGTACTTC. Translating it yields CASSLAGQPQETQYF.

This clonotype came up a few times. The V call is TRBV12-3 or TRBV12-4, the J call TRBJ1-5, with D possibly being TRBD1 (5 bases). The germline V and J ends were trimmed by 4 bases and 1 base, with 11 bases remaining between them. The CDR3 extends over 15 amino acids. This CDR3 is CASSWSRESNQPQHF. Written as DNA, the CDR3 is TGTGCCAGCAGTTGGAGCAGGGAAAGCAATCAGCCCCAGCATTTT.

This clonotype has only a few counts. Here the CDR3 reads CASSHSRKNTEAFF. CDR3 nucleotides: TGTGCCAGCAGCCACTCCAGAAAGAACACTGAAGCTTTCTTT. J is TRBJ1-1 and V is TRBV6-2 or TRBV6-3, with D uncertain. Germline V gene data show CDR1 as MNHEY and CDR2 as SVGEGT. The CDR3 contains 14 residues. Trimming removed 6 bases at V and 1 base at J, with 12 bases between.